The 7 T cell receptor beta chains below come from one sample, sequenced in a study of tumor and adjacent non-tumor tissue in lung cancer. The library came from three nested PCR rounds adapted from ARM-PCR protocols. MiXCR was run by TCRdb on the multiplex PCR reads, yielding one entry per CDR3 protein. The repertoire has 50,000 to 60,000 distinct CDR3 sequences, about 70% of them found once; the top ten carry approximately 23%. No cell sorting was done before RNA was extracted from the tissue. More than 3 cm separated this lung sample from the edge of the tumor. Sequencing used distant non-tumor lung tissue. The source is an older woman with non-small cell lung cancer.

V and J are TRBV11-1 and TRBJ2-1; no reliable D call. CDR3 length equals 14 residues. V was trimmed by 5 bases and J by 11 bases, leaving 19 bases between them. CDR1 and CDR2 (germline): SGHAT, FQDESV (reference sequence). CDR3 DNA: TGTGCCAGCAGCCGGGCCGATGGATTCGATAAGCAGTTCTTC. It translates to CASSRADGFDKQFF. The full variable domain, its missing parts supplied by reference TRBV11-1 and TRBJ2-1, is EAEVAQSPRYKITEKSQAVAFWCDPISGHATLYWYRQILGQGPELLVQFQDESVVDDSQLPKDRFSAERLKGVDSTLKIQPAELGDSAMYLCASSRADGFDKQFFGPGTRLTVL.

This clonotype has at least ten counts. This chain's CDR3 is CSAHLGQPYEQYF. The DNA for the CDR3 is TGCAGTGCACACCTCGGACAGCCCTACGAGCAGTACTTC. The rearrangement links TRBV20-1 to TRBJ2-7; tentatively, D is TRBD1 (6 bases). The CDR3 spans 13 residues. The germline CDR1 and CDR2 sequences are DFQATT and SNEGSKA (reference sequence). Trimming cost V 6 bases and J 2 bases, with 14 bases left between them.

The chain couples TRBV4-3 to TRBJ2-3, with TRBD1 matching over 9 bases. V gave up 5 bases and J gave up 14 bases; unmatched junction bases: 20. Germline values: CDR1 LGHNA, CDR2 YSLEER. This CDR3 region has 16 residues. For the CDR3, the DNA is TGCGCCAGCAGCTCAGGGACAGGGATTAACACAGATATGCGGTATTTT. As protein: CASSSGTGINTDMRYF.

This clonotype has ten or more counts. The chain couples TRBV28 to TRBJ2-3; 9 bases are a match to TRBD1. The CDR3 runs to 14 residues. Trimming removed 5 bases from V and 7 bases from J; junction bases left unmatched: 7. Germline CDR1 is MDHEN and CDR2 is SYDVKM. Here the CDR3 DNA reads TGTGCCAGCAGTCGAACAGGGGGCAATCATACGCAGTATTTT. Its translation is CASSRTGGNHTQYF. Drawing the rest from reference TRBV28 and TRBJ2-3, the complete variable domain is DVKVTQSSRYLVKRTGEKVFLECVQDMDHENMFWYRQDPGLGLRLIYFSYDVKMKEKGDIPEGYSVSREKKERFSLILESASTNQTSMYLCASSRTGGNHTQYFGPGTRLTVL.

A single count supports this clonotype. A read error may be the cause here, since a much bigger clone is one base away. The V and J genes are TRBV13 and TRBJ1-2; maybe TRBD1 (5 bases). This CDR3 has 17 residues. The V gene's germline CDR1 is PRHDT and CDR2 FYEKMQ (reference sequence). Trimming left V 5 bases short and J 0 bases short, with 19 bases between. The CDR3 sequence: CASSPERGRATNYGYTF. The CDR3 nucleotides read TGTGCCAGCAGCCCCGAGAGGGGCCGGGCGACTAACTATGGCTACACCTTC.

The V and J genes are TRBV20-1 and TRBJ2-1; TRBD1 or TRBD2 may be the D gene (6 bases each). CDR1 DFQATT and CDR2 SNEGSKA come from the germline V gene (reference sequence). CDR3 length equals 14 residues. V lost 4 bases and J lost 6, with 16 bases in between. The CDR3 reads CSATRAGHVNEQFF. CDR3 coding DNA: TGCAGTGCTACTAGGGCGGGACATGTCAATGAGCAGTTCTTC.

Regarding this clonotype: It may be a read error: a sequence one base away is much more abundant. This rearrangement joins TRBV20-1 to TRBJ1-5; a weak D match, TRBD1 (6 bases). Germline V gene lookup returns CDR1 DFQATT and CDR2 SNEGSKA (reference sequence). This CDR3 has 16 amino acids. Trimming stripped 6 bases from V and 1 base from J, with 19 bases between. The CDR3 coding sequence is TGCAGTGCCCAATTGAGGGGGGGTTCAAGCAATCAGCCCCAGCATTTT. Its protein is CSAQLRGGSSNQPQHF.